This T cell receptor (beta chain) was sequenced during a study of immune evolution from preneoplasia to lung adenocarcinoma. With respect to this clone: Its antigen is undetermined.

Study-level points and caveats: Top clone frequencies peaked in normal lung, apparently declining through invasive adenocarcinoma.

The germline V gene encodes CDR1 SGDLS and CDR2 YYNGEE. CDR3 size: 15 residues. V dropped 1 base and J dropped 2 bases, with 11 bases sitting between them. TCRdb's table, derived via immunoSEQ multiplex PCR, lists solely in-frame clones and lacks some. The table includes about 6,100 clones, 80% detected once. Sequenced sample: FFPE minimally invasive lung adenocarcinoma tissue. The TCR comes from a person aged 50-75 years with lung adenocarcinoma. J is TRBJ2-3 and V is TRBV9; the D gene could be TRBD1 or TRBD2 (5 bases each). CDR3 bases: TGTGCCAGCAGCGTACGGGACGGAGACACAGATACGCAGTATTTT. It translates to CASSVRDGDTDTQYF.